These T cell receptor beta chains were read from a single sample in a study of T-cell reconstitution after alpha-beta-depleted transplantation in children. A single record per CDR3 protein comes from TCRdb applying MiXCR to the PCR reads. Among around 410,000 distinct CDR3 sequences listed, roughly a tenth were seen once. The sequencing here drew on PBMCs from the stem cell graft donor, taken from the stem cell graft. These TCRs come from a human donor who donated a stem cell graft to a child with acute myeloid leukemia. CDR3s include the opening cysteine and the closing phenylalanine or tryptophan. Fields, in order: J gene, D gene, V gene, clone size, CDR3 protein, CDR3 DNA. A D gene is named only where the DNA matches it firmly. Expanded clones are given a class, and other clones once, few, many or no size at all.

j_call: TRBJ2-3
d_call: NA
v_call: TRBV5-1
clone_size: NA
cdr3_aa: CASSREGLDTQYF
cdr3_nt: TGCGCCAGCAGCCGAGAAGGCCTAGATACGCAGTATTTT

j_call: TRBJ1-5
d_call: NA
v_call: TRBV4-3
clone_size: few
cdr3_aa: CASSQDMSGGRQPQHF
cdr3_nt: TGCGCCAGCAGCCAAGATATGTCGGGGGGCAGACAGCCCCAGCATTTT

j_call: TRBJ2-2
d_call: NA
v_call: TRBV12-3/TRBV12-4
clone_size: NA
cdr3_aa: CASGTPRGSTGELFF
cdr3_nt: TGTGCCAGCGGTACGCCGAGAGGGAGCACCGGGGAGCTGTTTTTT

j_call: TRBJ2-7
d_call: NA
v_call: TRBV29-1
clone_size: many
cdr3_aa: CSVMGPSYEQYF
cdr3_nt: TGCAGCGTAATGGGGCCCTCCTACGAGCAGTACTTC

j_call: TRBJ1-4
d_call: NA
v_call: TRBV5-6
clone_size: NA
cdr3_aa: CASSLFLATNEKLFF
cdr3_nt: TGTGCCAGCAGCTTATTTCTTGCAACTAATGAAAAACTGTTTTTT

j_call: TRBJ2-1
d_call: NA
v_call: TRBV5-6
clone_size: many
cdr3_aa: CASTSRKLANSYNEQFF
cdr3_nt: TGTGCCAGCACCTCCCGTAAGCTAGCGAACTCCTACAATGAGCAGTTCTTC

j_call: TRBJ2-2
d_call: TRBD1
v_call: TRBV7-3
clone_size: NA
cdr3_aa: CASSRAGGQGTGELFF
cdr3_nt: TGTGCCAGCAGCCGGGCGGGGGGACAGGGGACCGGGGAGCTGTTTTTT

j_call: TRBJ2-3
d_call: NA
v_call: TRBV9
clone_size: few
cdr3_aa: CASSTWGVLTDTQYF
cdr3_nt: TGTGCCAGCAGCACCTGGGGGGTACTGACAGATACGCAGTATTTT

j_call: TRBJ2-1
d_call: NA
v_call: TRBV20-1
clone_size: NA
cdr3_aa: CSADFGPNEQFF
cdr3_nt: TGCAGTGCTGACTTCGGACCCAATGAGCAGTTCTTC

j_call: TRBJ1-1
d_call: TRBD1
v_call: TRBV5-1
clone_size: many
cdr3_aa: CASSLGGVGTGKNAEAFF
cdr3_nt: TGCGCCAGCAGCTTGGGGGGAGTGGGGACAGGGAAGAACGCTGAAGCTTTCTTT

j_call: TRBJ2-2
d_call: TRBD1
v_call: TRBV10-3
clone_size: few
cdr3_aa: CALRTGGGGTGELFF
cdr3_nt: TGTGCCCTCCGAACAGGGGGCGGGGGCACCGGGGAGCTGTTTTTT

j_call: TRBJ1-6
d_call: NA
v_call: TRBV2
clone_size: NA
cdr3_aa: CASSPGVRSYNSPLHF
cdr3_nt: TGTGCCAGCAGTCCAGGGGTACGGTCCTATAATTCACCCCTCCACTTT

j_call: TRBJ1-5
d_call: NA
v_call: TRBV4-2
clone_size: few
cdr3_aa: CASSQDNQAFQPQHF
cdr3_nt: TGTGCCAGCAGCCAAGATAATCAGGCATTTCAGCCCCAGCATTTT

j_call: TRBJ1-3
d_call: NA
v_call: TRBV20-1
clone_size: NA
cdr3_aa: CSALGPGGNTIYF
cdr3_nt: TGCAGTGCTCTCGGCCCAGGAGGAAACACCATATATTTT

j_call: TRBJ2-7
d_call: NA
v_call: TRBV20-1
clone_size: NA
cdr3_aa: CSARWGRGYEQYF
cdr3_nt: TGCAGTGCTAGATGGGGCAGGGGCTACGAGCAGTACTTC

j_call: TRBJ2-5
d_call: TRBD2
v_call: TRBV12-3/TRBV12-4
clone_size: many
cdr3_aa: CASSSSGESYQETQYF
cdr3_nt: TGTGCCAGCAGTTCTAGCGGAGAATCGTACCAAGAGACCCAGTACTTC

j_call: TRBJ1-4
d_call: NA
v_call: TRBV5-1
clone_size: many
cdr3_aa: CASSPGEGRTNEKLFF
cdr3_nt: TGCGCCAGCAGCCCCGGGGAGGGAAGGACTAATGAAAAACTGTTTTTT

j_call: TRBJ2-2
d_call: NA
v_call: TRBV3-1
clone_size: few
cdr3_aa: CASSQATGELFF
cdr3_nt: TGTGCCAGCAGCCAGGCGACCGGGGAGCTGTTTTTT

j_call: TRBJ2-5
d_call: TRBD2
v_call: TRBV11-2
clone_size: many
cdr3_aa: CASSPRLAGSQETQYF
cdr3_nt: TGTGCCAGCAGCCCCCGACTAGCGGGGTCCCAAGAGACCCAGTACTTC

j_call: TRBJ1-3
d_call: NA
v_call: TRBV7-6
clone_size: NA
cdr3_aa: CASSLASPVSRGNTIYF
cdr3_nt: TGTGCCAGCAGCTTAGCCTCCCCAGTGTCGCGCGGAAACACCATATATTTT

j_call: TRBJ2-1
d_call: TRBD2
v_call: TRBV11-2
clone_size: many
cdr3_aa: CASSPGLAVHEQFF
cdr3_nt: TGTGCCAGCAGCCCGGGACTAGCGGTTCATGAGCAGTTCTTC

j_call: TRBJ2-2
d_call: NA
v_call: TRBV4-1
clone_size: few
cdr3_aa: CASSQEGRELDTGELFF
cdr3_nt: TGCGCCAGCAGCCAAGAAGGTCGGGAACTGGACACCGGGGAGCTGTTTTTT

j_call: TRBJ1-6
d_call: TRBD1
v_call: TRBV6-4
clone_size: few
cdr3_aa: CASSPGTGIVISYNSPLHF
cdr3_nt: TGTGCCAGCAGTCCCGGGACAGGGATCGTGATTTCCTATAATTCACCCCTCCACTTT

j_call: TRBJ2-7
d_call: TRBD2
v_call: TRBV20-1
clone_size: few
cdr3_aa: CSARDPRSGSSYEQYF
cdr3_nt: TGCAGTGCTAGAGATCCCCGGAGCGGGAGCTCCTACGAGCAGTACTTC

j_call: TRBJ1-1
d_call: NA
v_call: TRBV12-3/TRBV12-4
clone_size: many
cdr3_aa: CASSVRALNTEAFF
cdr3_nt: TGTGCCAGCAGTGTCAGGGCCTTGAACACTGAAGCTTTCTTT

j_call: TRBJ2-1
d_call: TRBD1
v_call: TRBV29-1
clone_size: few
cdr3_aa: CSVDTGGSDEQFF
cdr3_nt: TGCAGCGTTGATACAGGGGGCTCTGATGAGCAGTTCTTC

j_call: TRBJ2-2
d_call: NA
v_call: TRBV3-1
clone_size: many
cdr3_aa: CASSQRTGELFF
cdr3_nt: TGTGCCAGCAGCCAGCGAACCGGGGAGCTGTTTTTT

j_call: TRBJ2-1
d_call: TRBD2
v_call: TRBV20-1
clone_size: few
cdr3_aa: CSASRPSGGKRDEQFF
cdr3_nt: TGCAGTGCTAGTCGCCCTAGCGGGGGGAAACGCGATGAGCAGTTCTTC

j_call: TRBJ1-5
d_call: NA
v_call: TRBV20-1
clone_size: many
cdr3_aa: CSARGTRDQPQHF
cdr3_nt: TGCAGTGCTAGAGGGACGAGGGATCAGCCCCAGCATTTT

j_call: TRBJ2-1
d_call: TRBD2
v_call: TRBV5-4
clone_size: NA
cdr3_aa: CASSLERLAGDNEQFF
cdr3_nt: TGTGCCAGCAGCTTGGAGCGACTAGCGGGAGACAATGAGCAGTTCTTC

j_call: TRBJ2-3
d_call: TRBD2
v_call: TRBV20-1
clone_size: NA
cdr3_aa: CSASIPRGVATDTQYF
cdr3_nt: TGCAGTGCTAGTATTCCTCGGGGGGTGGCCACAGATACGCAGTATTTT

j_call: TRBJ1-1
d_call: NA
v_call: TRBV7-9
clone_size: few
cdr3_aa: CASSPGGVETEAFF
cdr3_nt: TGTGCCAGCAGCCCCGGGGGGGTGGAGACTGAAGCTTTCTTT

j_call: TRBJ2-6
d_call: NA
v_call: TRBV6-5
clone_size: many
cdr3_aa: CASSYLGVSGANVLTF
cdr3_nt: TGTGCCAGCAGTTATCTCGGTGTCTCTGGGGCCAACGTCCTGACTTTC

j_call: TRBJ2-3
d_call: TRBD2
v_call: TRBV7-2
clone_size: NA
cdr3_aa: CASGRTSGFTDTQYF
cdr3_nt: TGTGCCAGCGGAAGGACTAGCGGATTCACAGATACGCAGTATTTT

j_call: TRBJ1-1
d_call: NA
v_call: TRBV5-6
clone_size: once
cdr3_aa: CASSQPRGGKHTEAFF
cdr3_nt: TGTGCCAGCAGCCAACCCCGGGGAGGGAAGCACACTGAAGCTTTCTTT

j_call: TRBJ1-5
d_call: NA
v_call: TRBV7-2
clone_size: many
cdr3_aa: CASSRGDSNQPQHF
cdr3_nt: TGTGCCAGCAGCCGGGGGGATAGCAATCAGCCCCAGCATTTT

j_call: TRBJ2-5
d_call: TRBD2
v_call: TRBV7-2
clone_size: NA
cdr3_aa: CASSPYLAGGMETQYF
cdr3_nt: TGTGCCAGCAGCCCCTACTTAGCGGGAGGAATGGAGACCCAGTACTTC

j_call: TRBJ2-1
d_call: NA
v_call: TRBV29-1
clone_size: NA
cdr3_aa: CSVYRDNNEQFF
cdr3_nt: TGCAGCGTTTACCGGGACAACAATGAGCAGTTCTTC

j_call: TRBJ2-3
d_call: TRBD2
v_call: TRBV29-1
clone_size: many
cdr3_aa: CSVDGYYGTSGRLTSTDTQYF
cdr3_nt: TGCAGCGTTGACGGGTACTACGGGACTAGCGGGAGATTGACTAGCACAGATACGCAGTATTTT

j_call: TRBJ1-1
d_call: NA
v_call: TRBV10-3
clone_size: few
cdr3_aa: CAITTDSNTEAFF
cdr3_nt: TGTGCCATCACCACGGACTCGAACACTGAAGCTTTCTTT

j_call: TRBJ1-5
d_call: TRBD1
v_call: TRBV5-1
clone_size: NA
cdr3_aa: CASSRTGADQPQHF
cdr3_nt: TGCGCCAGCAGCAGAACAGGGGCAGATCAGCCCCAGCATTTT

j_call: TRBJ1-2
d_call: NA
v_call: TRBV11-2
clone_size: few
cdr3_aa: CASSPMSGGLVYGYTF
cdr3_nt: TGTGCCAGCAGCCCTATGAGCGGGGGTCTAGTCTATGGCTACACCTTC

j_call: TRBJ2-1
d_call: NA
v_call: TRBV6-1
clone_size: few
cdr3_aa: CASSAGSSYNEQFF
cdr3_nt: TGTGCCAGCAGTGCAGGGAGCTCCTACAATGAGCAGTTCTTC

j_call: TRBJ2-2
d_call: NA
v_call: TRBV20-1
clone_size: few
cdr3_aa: CSARSGLGPTGELFF
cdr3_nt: TGCAGTGCTAGAAGCGGTCTAGGGCCCACCGGGGAGCTGTTTTTT

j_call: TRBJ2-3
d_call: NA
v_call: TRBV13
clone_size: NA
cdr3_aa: CASSLEGGGTDTQYF
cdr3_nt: TGTGCCAGCAGCCTAGAGGGGGGAGGCACAGATACGCAGTATTTT

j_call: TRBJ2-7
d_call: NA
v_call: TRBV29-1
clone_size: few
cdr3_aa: CSVDGGTYEQYF
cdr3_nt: TGCAGCGTTGACGGGGGAACCTACGAGCAGTACTTC

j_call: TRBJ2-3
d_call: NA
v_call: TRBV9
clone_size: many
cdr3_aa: CASSVAPSLADTQYF
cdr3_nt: TGTGCCAGCAGCGTAGCCCCTAGCTTGGCAGATACGCAGTATTTT

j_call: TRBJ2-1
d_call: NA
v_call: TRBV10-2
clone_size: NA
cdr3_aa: CASRGELAEQFF
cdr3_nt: TGCGCCAGCAGGGGGGAGCTCGCTGAGCAGTTCTTC

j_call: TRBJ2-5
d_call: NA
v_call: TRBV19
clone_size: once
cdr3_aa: CASSIFPGQQEPQYF
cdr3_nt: TGTGCCAGTAGTATATTCCCAGGACAGCAAGAGCCCCAGTACTTC

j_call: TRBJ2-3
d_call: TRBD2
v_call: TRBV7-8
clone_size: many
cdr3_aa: CASTRGTSGRDTQYF
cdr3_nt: TGTGCCAGCACCCGAGGGACTAGCGGGAGGGATACGCAGTATTTT

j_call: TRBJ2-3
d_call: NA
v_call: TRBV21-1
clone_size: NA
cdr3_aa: CASRTKTWGADTDTQYF
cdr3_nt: TGTGCCAGCAGAACCAAAACTTGGGGGGCCGACACAGATACGCAGTATTTT

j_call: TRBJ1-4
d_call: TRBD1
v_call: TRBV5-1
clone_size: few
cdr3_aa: CASSNRTGWGTTNEKLFF
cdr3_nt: TGCGCCAGCAGCAACCGGACAGGGTGGGGAACAACTAATGAAAAACTGTTTTTT

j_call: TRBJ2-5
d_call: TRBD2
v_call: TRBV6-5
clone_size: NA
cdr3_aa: CASSYAGAVAGGTQYF
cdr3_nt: TGTGCCAGCAGTTACGCGGGGGCGGTCGCGGGAGGGACCCAGTACTTC

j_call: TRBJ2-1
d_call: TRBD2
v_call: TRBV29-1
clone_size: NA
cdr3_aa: CSVSGSEDEQFF
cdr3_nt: TGCAGCGTTAGCGGGAGTGAGGATGAGCAGTTCTTC

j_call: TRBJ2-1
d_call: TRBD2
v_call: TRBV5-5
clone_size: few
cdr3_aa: CASSVDLAESTWEQFF
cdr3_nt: TGTGCCAGCAGCGTCGACCTAGCGGAGAGCACATGGGAGCAGTTCTTC

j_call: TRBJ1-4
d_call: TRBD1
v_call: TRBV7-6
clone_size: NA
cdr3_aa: CASSPQGAEKLFF
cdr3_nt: TGTGCCAGCAGCCCACAGGGGGCAGAAAAACTGTTTTTT

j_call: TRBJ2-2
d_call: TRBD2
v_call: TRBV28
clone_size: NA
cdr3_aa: CASSLVSRGRPGELFF
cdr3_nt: TGTGCCAGCAGTTTAGTCAGTCGCGGGAGGCCCGGGGAGCTGTTTTTT

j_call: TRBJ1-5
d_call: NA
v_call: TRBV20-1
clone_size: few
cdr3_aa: CSARGHYSNQPQHF
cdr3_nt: TGCAGTGCTAGGGGACACTATAGCAATCAGCCCCAGCATTTT

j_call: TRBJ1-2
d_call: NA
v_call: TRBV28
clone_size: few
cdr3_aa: CASGGGQFNGYTF
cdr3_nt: TGTGCCAGCGGGGGAGGACAGTTTAATGGCTACACCTTC